Presented here are 3 T cell receptor beta chains from one specimen sequenced in a study of T-cell memory formation after mild COVID-19. TCRdb processed the 5' RACE reads anew with MiXCR; each CDR3 protein has one entry. The profile covers over 95,000 distinct CDR3 sequences, with around a fifth appearing a single time and about 38% taken by the ten largest. Specimen: PBMCs or a T cell subset sorted from them (not recorded which). The receptor set was obtained from a man aged 18-30 years who had mild COVID-19 (a few samples of this study predate the infection). Cell type and time point are not known.

Here the CDR3 reads CASSYEGGVITF. As DNA, the CDR3 is TGTGCCAGCAGCTACGAGGGGGGTGTCATCACCTTC. The chain is built from TRBV11-2 and TRBJ1-2; perhaps TRBD1 as D (6 bases). The length of the CDR3 is 12 residues. Germline values: CDR1 SGHAT, CDR2 FQNNGV. V was clipped by 4 bases and J by 13 bases, with 16 bases between them.

A few counts support this clonotype. The chain combines TRBV6-2 or TRBV6-3 with TRBJ2-5, with unresolved D. The CDR3 is 15 residues long. Germline CDR1 is MNHEY and CDR2 is SVGEGT. With 6 bases removed from V and 5 bases from J, the gap between germline ends came to 19 bases. CDR3 coding DNA: TGTGCCAGCAGAACCTCCGGGTCCAAAGGGGAGACCCAGTACTTC. Translation gives CASRTSGSKGETQYF.

The V gene is TRBV6-6, the J gene TRBJ2-3; D may be TRBD1 (6 bases). CDR3 size: 14 residues. With 4 bases removed from V and 1 base from J, the gap between germline ends came to 9 bases. Germline CDR1 is MNHNY and CDR2 is SVGAGI (reference sequence). CDR3 sequence: CASSFEGGTDTQYF. As DNA, the CDR3 is TGTGCCAGCAGTTTTGAGGGGGGCACAGATACGCAGTATTTT.